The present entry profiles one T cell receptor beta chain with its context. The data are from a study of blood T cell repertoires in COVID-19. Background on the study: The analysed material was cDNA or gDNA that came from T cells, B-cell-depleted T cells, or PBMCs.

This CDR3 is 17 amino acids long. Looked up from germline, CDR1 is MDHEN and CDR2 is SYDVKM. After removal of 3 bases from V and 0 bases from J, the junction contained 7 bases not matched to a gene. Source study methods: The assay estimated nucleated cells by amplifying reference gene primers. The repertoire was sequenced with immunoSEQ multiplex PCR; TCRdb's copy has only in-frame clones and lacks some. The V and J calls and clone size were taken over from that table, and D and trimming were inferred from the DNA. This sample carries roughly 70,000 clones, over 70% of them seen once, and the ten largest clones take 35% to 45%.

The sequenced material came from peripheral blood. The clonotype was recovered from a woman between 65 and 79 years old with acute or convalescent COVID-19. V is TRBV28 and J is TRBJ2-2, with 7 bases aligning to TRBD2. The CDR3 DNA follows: TGTGCCAGCAGTTTCAAGCGGGATCGGGCGAACACCGGGGAGCTGTTTTTT. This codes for CASSFKRDRANTGELFF.